This note documents a single TCR beta chain sequence. The data originate from a study of blood T cell repertoires in COVID-19. Trimming stripped 4 bases from V and 2 bases from J, with 14 bases between. The CDR3 is 15 amino acids. Germline V gene sequence: CDR1 SGHTA, CDR2 FQGNSA. Libraries were prepared by immunoSEQ multiplex PCR; TCRdb keeps only in-frame clonotypes and omits some of them. The sample includes fewer than 95,000 clones, around 72% of them seen just once. The specimen was peripheral blood. The source of this sequence is a woman older than 75 with acute or convalescent COVID-19. J is TRBJ1-1 and V is TRBV7-2; D gene unclear. The CDR3 loop is CASSSLSAGNTEAFF. The CDR3 DNA reads as TGTGCCAGCAGCTCCCTATCGGCAGGCAACACTGAAGCTTTCTTT. The entire variable domain, with the rest obtained from reference TRBV7-2 and TRBJ1-1, is as follows: GAGVSQSPSNKVTEKGKDVELRCDPISGHTALYWYRQSLGQGLEFLIYFQGNSAPDKSGLPSDRFSAERTGGSVSTLTIQRTQQEDSAVYLCASSSLSAGNTEAFFGQGTRLTVV.